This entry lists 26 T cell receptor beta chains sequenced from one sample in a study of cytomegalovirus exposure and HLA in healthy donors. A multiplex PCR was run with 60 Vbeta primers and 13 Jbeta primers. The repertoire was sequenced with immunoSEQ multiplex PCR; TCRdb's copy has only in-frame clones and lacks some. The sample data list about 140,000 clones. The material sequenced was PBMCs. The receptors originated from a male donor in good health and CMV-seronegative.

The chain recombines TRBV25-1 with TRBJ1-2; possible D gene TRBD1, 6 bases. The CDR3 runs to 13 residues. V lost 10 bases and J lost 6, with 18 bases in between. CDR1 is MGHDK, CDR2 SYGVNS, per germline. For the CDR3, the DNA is TGTGCCACCTATCCGGGACAAGGTGATGGCTACACCTTC. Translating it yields CATYPGQGDGYTF.

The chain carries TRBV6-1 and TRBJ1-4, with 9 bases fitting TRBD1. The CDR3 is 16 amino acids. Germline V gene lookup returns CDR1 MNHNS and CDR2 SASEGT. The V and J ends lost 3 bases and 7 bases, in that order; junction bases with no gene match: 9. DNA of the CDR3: TGTGCCAGCAGTGACACGACGACAGGGGGTCTTGAAAAACTGTTTTTT. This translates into CASSDTTTGGLEKLFF.

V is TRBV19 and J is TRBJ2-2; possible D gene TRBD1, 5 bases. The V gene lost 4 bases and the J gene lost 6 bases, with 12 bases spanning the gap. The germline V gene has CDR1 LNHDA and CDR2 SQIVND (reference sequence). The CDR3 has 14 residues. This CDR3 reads CASSRGSSPGELFF. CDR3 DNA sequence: TGTGCCAGTAGTAGGGGCTCATCCCCCGGGGAGCTGTTTTTT. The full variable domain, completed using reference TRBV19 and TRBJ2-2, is DGGITQSPKYLFRKEGQNVTLSCEQNLNHDAMYWYRQDPGQGLRLIYYSQIVNDFQKGDIAEGYSVSREKKESFPLTVTSAQKNPTAFYLCASSRGSSPGELFFGEGSRLTVL.

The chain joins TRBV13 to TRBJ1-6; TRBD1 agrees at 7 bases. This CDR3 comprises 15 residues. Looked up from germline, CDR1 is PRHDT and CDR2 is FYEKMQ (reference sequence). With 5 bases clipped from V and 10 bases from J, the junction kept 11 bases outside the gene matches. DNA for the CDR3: TGTGCCAGCAGCCATCAACAGGGGAGGCAATCACCCCTCCACTTT. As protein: CASSHQQGRQSPLHF. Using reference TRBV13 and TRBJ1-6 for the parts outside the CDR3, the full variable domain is AAGVIQSPRHLIKEKRETATLKCYPIPRHDTVYWYQQGPGQDPQFLISFYEKMQSDKGSIPDRFSAQQFSDYHSELNMSSLELGDSALYFCASSHQQGRQSPLHFGNGTRLTVT.

The CDR3 region is CASSFGASFYEQYF. The CDR3 DNA is TGTGCCAGCAGCTTTGGAGCGTCCTTCTACGAGCAGTACTTC. The chain couples TRBV5-4 to TRBJ2-7; no reliable D call. This CDR3 comprises 14 residues. V lost 2 bases and J 3 bases, leaving 12 bases between the germline ends. Germline V CDR1 and CDR2: SGHNT, YYREEE (reference sequence). Full variable domain (rest looked up from reference TRBV5-4 and TRBJ2-7): ETGVTQSPTHLIKTRGQQVTLRCSSQSGHNTVSWYQQALGQGPQFIFQYYREEENGRGNFPPRFSGLQFPNYSSELNVNALELDDSALYLCASSFGASFYEQYFGPGTRLTVT.

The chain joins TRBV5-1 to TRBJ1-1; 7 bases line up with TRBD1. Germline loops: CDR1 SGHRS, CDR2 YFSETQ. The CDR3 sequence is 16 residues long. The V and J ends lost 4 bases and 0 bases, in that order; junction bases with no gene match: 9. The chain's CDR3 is CASSTGTASLNTEAFF. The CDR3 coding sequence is TGCGCCAGCAGCACCGGGACAGCTTCCTTGAACACTGAAGCTTTCTTT.

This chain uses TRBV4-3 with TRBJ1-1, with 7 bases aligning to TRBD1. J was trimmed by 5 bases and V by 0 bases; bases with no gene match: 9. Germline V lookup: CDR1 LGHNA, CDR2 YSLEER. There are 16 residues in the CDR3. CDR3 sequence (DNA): TGCGCCAGCAGCCAAGAAAGGCCCGGCAGGGGGACTGAAGCTTTCTTT. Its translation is CASSQERPGRGTEAFF.

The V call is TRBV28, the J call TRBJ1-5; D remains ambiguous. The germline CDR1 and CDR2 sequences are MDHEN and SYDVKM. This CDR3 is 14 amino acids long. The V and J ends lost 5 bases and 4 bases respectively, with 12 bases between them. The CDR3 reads CASSTHQANQPQHF. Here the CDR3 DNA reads TGTGCCAGCAGTACTCACCAGGCTAATCAGCCCCAGCATTTT.

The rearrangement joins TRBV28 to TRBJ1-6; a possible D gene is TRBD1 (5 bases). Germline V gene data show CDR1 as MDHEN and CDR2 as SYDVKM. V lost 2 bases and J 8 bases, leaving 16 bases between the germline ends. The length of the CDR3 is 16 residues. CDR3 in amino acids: CASSLGAPSDYSPLHF. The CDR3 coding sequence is TGTGCCAGCAGTTTAGGGGCTCCTAGTGACTATTCACCCCTCCACTTT.

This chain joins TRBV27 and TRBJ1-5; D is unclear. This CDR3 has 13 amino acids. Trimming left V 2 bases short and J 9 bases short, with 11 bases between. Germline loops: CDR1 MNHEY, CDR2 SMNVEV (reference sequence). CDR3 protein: CASSLGSGVPQHF. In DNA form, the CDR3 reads TGTGCCAGCAGTTTAGGGTCAGGCGTGCCCCAGCATTTT.

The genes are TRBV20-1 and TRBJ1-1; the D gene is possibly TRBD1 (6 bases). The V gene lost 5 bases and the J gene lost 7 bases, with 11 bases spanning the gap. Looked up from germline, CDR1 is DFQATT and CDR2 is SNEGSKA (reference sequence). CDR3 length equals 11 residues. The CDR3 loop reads CSALAGVEAFF. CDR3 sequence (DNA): TGCAGTGCTTTAGCAGGGGTTGAAGCTTTCTTT.

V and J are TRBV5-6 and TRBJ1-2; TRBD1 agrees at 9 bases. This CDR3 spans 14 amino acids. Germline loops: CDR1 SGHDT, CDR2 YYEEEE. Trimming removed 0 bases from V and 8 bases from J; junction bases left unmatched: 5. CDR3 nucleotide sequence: TGTGCCAGCAGCTTGGACAGGGGGCGTGGGGGCTACACCTTC. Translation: CASSLDRGRGGYTF.

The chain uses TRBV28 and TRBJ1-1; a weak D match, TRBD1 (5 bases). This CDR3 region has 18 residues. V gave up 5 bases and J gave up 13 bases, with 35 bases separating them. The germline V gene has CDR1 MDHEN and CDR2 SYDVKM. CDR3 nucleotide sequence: TGTGCCAGCAGTGCCTACAACGTTAGCGGGGCCGGGACCGGAATGGATTTCTTT. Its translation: CASSAYNVSGAGTGMDFF.

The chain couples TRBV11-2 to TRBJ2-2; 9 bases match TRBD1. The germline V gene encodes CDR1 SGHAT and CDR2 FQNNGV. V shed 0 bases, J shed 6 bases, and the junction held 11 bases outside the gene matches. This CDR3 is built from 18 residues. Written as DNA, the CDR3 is TGTGCCAGCAGCTTAGACCCCCCGGGACAGGGTCGACCCGGGGAGCTGTTTTTT. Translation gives CASSLDPPGQGRPGELFF.

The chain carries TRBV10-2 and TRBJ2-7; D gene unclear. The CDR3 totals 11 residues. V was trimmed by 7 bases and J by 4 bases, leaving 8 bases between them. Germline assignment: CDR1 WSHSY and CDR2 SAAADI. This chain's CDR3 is CASTPGYEQYF. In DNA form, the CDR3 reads TGCGCCAGCACCCCCGGGTACGAGCAGTACTTC.

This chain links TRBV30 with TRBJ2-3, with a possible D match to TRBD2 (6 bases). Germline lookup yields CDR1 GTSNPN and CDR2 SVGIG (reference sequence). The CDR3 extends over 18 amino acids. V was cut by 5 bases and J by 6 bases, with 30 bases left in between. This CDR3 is CAWAVEGRAWIVMDTQYF. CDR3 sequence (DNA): TGTGCCTGGGCCGTGGAGGGCAGGGCCTGGATTGTGATGGATACGCAGTATTTT.

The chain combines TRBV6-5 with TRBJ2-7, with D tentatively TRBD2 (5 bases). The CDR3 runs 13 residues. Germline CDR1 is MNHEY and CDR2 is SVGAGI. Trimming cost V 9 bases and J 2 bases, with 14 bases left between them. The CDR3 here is CASRPGVAYEQYF. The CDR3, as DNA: TGTGCCAGTCGACCCGGGGTTGCCTACGAGCAGTACTTC.

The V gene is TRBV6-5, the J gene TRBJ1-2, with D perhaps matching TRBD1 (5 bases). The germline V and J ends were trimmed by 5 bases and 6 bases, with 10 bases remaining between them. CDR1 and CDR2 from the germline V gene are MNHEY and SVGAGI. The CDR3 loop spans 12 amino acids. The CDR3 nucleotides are TGTGCCAGCAGTCAGGGTTCACATGGCTACACCTTC. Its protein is CASSQGSHGYTF.

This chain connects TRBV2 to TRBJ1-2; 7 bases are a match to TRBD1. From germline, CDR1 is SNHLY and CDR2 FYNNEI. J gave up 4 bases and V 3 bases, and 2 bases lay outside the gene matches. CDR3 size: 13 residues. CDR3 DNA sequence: TGTGCCAGCAGTGATAACAGGGGCTATGGCTACACCTTC. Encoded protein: CASSDNRGYGYTF.

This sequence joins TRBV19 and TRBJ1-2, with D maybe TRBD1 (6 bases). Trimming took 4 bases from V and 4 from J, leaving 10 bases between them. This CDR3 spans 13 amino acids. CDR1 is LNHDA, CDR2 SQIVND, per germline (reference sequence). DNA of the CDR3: TGTGCCAGTAGTACGACAGGTGGCTATGGCTACACCTTC. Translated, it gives CASSTTGGYGYTF.

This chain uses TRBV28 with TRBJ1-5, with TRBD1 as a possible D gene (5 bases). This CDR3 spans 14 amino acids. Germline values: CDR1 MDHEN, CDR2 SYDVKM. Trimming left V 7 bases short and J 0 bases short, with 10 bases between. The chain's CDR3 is CASTPGNSNQPQHF. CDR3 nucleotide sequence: TGTGCCAGCACACCAGGGAATAGCAATCAGCCCCAGCATTTT.

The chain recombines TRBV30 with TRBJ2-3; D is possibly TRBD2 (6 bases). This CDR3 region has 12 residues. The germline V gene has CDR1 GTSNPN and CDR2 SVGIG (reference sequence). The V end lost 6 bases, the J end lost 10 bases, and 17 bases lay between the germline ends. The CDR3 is CACQPRGGPQYF. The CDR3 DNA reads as TGTGCCTGCCAACCTAGAGGAGGGCCGCAGTATTTT.

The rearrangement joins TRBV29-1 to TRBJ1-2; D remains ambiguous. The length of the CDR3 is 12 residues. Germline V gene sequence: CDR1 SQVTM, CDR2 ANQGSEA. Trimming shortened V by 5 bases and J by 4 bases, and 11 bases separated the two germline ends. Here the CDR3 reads CSVLSDTYGYTF. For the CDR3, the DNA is TGCAGCGTTCTATCCGACACCTATGGCTACACCTTC. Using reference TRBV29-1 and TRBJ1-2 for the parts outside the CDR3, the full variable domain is SAVISQKPSRDICQRGTSLTIQCQVDSQVTMMFWYRQQPGQSLTLIATANQGSEATYESGFVIDKFPISRPNLTFSTLTVSNMSPEDSSIYLCSVLSDTYGYTFGSGTRLTVV.

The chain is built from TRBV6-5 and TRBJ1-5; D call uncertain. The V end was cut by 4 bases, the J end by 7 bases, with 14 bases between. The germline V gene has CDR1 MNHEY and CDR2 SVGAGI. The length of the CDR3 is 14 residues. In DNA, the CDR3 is TGTGCCAGCAGTTCCCCCCGGAGAGGACAGCCCCAGCATTTT. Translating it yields CASSSPRRGQPQHF.

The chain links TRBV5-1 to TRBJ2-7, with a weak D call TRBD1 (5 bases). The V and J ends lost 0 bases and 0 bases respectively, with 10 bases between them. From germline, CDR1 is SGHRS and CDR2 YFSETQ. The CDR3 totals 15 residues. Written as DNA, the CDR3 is TGCGCCAGCAGCTTGGGTACAGGCAGCTCCTACGAGCAGTACTTC. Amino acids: CASSLGTGSSYEQYF.

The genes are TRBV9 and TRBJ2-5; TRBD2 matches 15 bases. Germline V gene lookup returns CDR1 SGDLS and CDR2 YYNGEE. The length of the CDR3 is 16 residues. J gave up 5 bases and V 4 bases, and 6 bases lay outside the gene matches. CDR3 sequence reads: CASSPRTSGGVETQYF. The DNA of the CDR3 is TGTGCCAGCAGCCCACGGACTAGCGGGGGGGTCGAGACCCAGTACTTC.